A single sample gave rise to the 18 T cell receptor beta chains below, sequenced in a study of cytomegalovirus exposure and HLA in healthy donors. A multiplex PCR was run with 60 Vbeta primers and 13 Jbeta primers. The table came from immunoSEQ multiplex PCR; TCRdb's copy has only in-frame clones and leaves some out. The sample consists of about 270,000 clones, approximately 70% of them appearing once. The sample consisted of PBMCs. The receptors come from a female donor in good health and CMV-seronegative.

This clone was seen more than once but under ten times. The chain couples TRBV5-6 to TRBJ2-1; tentative D call: TRBD1 (7 bases). The CDR3 is made up of 13 amino acids. V lost 1 base, J lost 9 bases, and 11 bases lay in between. Germline V CDR1 and CDR2: SGHDT, YYEEEE. For the CDR3, the DNA is TGTGCCAGCAGCTTGCAGGGGGGAGGTGAGCAGTTCTTC. It yields the protein CASSLQGGGEQFF. Filled out from reference TRBV5-6 and TRBJ2-1, the complete variable domain reads DAGVTQSPTHLIKTRGQQVTLRCSPKSGHDTVSWYQQALGQGPQFIFQYYEEEERQRGNFPDRFSGHQFPNYSSELNVNALLLGDSALYLCASSLQGGGEQFFGPGTRLTVL.

This rearrangement joins TRBV4-1 to TRBJ2-1, with TRBD2 matching over 9 bases. Germline CDR1 reads MGHRA; CDR2 reads YSYEKL. This CDR3 is built from 17 residues. Germline trimming cut 4 bases from V and 10 bases from J; bases unmatched to any gene: 17. CDR3: CASSLGPAGGFGLEQFF. The CDR3 nucleotides read TGCGCCAGCAGCCTAGGGCCGGCGGGAGGGTTCGGGTTGGAGCAGTTCTTC.

This clone was detected only a few times. CDR3 DNA sequence: TGTGCCAGCAGTCCTCGACAGGGGCTGAGGCGCAATCAGCCCCAGCATTTT. Its translation is CASSPRQGLRRNQPQHF. The chain employs TRBV2 and TRBJ1-5, with 8 positions matching TRBD1. The V segment lost 5 bases and the J segment 2 bases; nucleotides outside the gene matches: 11. The CDR3 runs to 17 residues. The V gene's germline CDR1 is SNHLY and CDR2 FYNNEI.

This clone has more than one count but fewer than ten. The V gene is TRBV11-3, the J gene TRBJ1-1; TRBD1 might be the D (6 bases). This CDR3 region has 15 residues. Germline CDR1 and CDR2: SGHNT and YENEEA. Trimming stripped 7 bases from V and 4 bases from J, with 19 bases between. CDR3 in DNA: TGTGCCAGCACCGATAGGGAGGGGGGCCCCACTGAAGCTTTCTTT. Its translation is CASTDREGGPTEAFF.

The chain links TRBV7-2 to TRBJ2-7; TRBD1 aligns across 8 bases. Germline V gives CDR1 SGHTA, CDR2 FQGNSA. V lost 1 base and J lost 6; bases outside the gene matches: 8. This CDR3 has 15 residues. The chain's CDR3 is CASSLGQGALPEQYF. CDR3 nucleotides: TGTGCCAGCAGCTTAGGCCAGGGGGCGCTCCCCGAGCAGTACTTC.

The rearrangement links TRBV28 to TRBJ2-3; TRBD2 matches at 7 bases. The CDR3 has 19 amino acids. The J segment lost 1 base and the V segment lost 1 base, leaving 14 bases of the junction unmatched. CDR1 MDHEN and CDR2 SYDVKM come from the germline V gene. This CDR3 reads CASSLFLAATRSGTDTQYF. As DNA, the CDR3 is TGTGCCAGCAGTTTATTCCTAGCGGCAACCAGATCGGGCACAGATACGCAGTATTTT.

The rearrangement joins TRBV10-3 to TRBJ2-7; unclear D gene. With 0 bases removed from V and 3 bases from J, the gap between germline ends came to 6 bases. CDR1 and CDR2 from the germline V gene are ENHRY and SYGVKD. The length of the CDR3 is 13 residues. CDR3 DNA sequence: TGTGCCATCAGTGAGTCCCAGTTCTACGAGCAGTACTTC. Encoded protein: CAISESQFYEQYF.

The V gene is TRBV6-5, the J gene TRBJ1-2; 9 nucleotides align to TRBD1. The CDR3 has 16 amino acids. J was trimmed by 5 bases and V by 4 bases; bases with no gene match: 11. The germline V gene encodes CDR1 MNHEY and CDR2 SVGAGI. CDR3 residues: CASSWGIPGQGYGYTF. The CDR3 DNA follows: TGTGCCAGCAGTTGGGGAATTCCGGGACAGGGATATGGCTACACCTTC.

The V gene is TRBV27, the J gene TRBJ2-7; 7 bases map to TRBD2. In germline, CDR1 is MNHEY, CDR2 SMNVEV (reference sequence). CDR3 size: 14 residues. V shed 2 bases and J 7 bases; nucleotides not matched to a gene: 8. The CDR3 loop is CASSLGGRGGEQYF. CDR3 bases: TGTGCCAGCAGTTTAGGCGGGAGAGGTGGGGAGCAGTACTTC.

The chain joins TRBV10-2 to TRBJ2-1; the D gene is possibly TRBD2 (5 bases). The germline gives CDR1 WSHSY, CDR2 SAAADI. The CDR3 is 15 residues long. With 4 bases removed from V and 0 bases from J, the gap between germline ends came to 10 bases. In DNA form, the CDR3 reads TGCGCCAGCAGTGCTCCGGGAATCTCCTACAATGAGCAGTTCTTC. Its protein is CASSAPGISYNEQFF.

The chain uses TRBV2 and TRBJ2-5, with TRBD1 matching 8 bases. CDR1 is SNHLY and CDR2 is FYNNEI in the germline V gene. V lost 7 bases and J lost 7; bases outside the gene matches: 5. The CDR3 length is 12 residues. As DNA, the CDR3 is TGTGCCAGCACTACAGGGGGTGGGACCCAGTACTTC. Encoded protein: CASTTGGGTQYF.

The chain recombines TRBV27 with TRBJ2-2; 7 bases map to TRBD2. V was pared by 6 bases and J by 3 bases, with 10 bases of the junction left unmatched. CDR3 size: 16 residues. Germline V gene sequence: CDR1 MNHEY, CDR2 SMNVEV (reference sequence). For the CDR3, the DNA is TGTGCCAGCAGCTCTGAACGGGACTACTACACCGGGGAGCTGTTTTTT. Amino acids: CASSSERDYYTGELFF.

This chain uses TRBV30 with TRBJ2-1; 7 bases are shared with TRBD1. The CDR3 consists of 15 residues. J gave up 2 bases and V 3 bases, and 7 bases lay outside the gene matches. In germline, CDR1 is GTSNPN, CDR2 SVGIG (reference sequence). The CDR3 protein is CAWSQQGKTYNEQFF. CDR3 bases: TGTGCCTGGAGCCAACAGGGGAAAACCTACAATGAGCAGTTCTTC.

The sample holds a few counts of this clone. The chain carries TRBV7-2 and TRBJ2-1; 9 nucleotides align to TRBD2. V was pared by 1 base and J by 12 bases, with 1 base of the junction left unmatched. Germline V CDR1 and CDR2: SGHTA, FQGNSA. The CDR3 spans 12 residues. The CDR3 is CASSLVGLAQFF. The CDR3 DNA is TGTGCCAGCAGCTTAGTGGGACTAGCGCAGTTCTTC.

Comment on this clone: Other nucleotide sequences from this sample produce the same CDR3. The chain combines TRBV27 with TRBJ2-1; D is ambiguous. This CDR3 is 13 amino acids long. The V gene's germline CDR1 is MNHEY and CDR2 SMNVEV (reference sequence). Trimming took off 5 bases at V and 1 base at J, with 6 bases between the two ends. For the CDR3, the DNA is TGTGCCAGCAGTCCGGGTTCCTACAATGAGCAGTTCTTC. Encoded protein: CASSPGSYNEQFF.

A few counts support this clone. The genes are TRBV10-2 and TRBJ1-5, with D perhaps TRBD1 (5 bases). The V and J ends lost 0 bases and 3 bases respectively, with 9 bases between them. The V gene's germline CDR1 is WSHSY and CDR2 SAAADI. There are 15 residues in the CDR3. The CDR3 DNA follows: TGCGCCAGCAGTGAGTCGATGACAGACAATCAGCCCCAGCATTTT. Protein product: CASSESMTDNQPQHF.

This clone was seen a few times. The chain carries TRBV2 and TRBJ1-6, with D hard to call. Germline CDR1 and CDR2: SNHLY and FYNNEI. This CDR3 comprises 15 residues. V lost 4 bases and J lost 6, with 13 bases in between. CDR3 coding DNA: TGTGCCAGCAGTGCCGGTGGCGGGGTTAATTCACCCCTCCACTTT. Translated: CASSAGGGVNSPLHF.

The chain recombines TRBV25-1 with TRBJ2-1; TRBD1 is a possible D gene (6 bases). V was clipped by 6 bases and J by 5 bases, with 23 bases between them. CDR1 and CDR2 (germline): MGHDK, SYGVNS. The CDR3 totals 17 residues. CDR3 sequence (DNA): TGTGCCAGCAGCCCCCAGGGCGGCTACCCAGGGGACAATGAGCAGTTCTTC. It codes for CASSPQGGYPGDNEQFF.